The rows below give T cell receptor beta chains drawn from one sample of a study of metastatic and nonmetastatic thyroid tumors. TCRdb re-called the PCR reads with MiXCR. The sample lists about 7,300 clones, around 19% seen once, with 9.6% in the top ten. The specimen was adjacent normal tissue. Receptor source: a female donor with papillary thyroid cancer or a benign thyroid nodule (not recorded which). Some clones in this sample may be carry-over from other donors' samples. CDR3s include the opening cysteine and the closing phenylalanine or tryptophan. The order of the fields is D gene, V gene, clone size, J gene, CDR3 protein, CDR3 DNA. D genes are given only for firm matches. Expanded clones are given a class, and other clones once, few, many or no size at all.

>.|TRBV7-9|many|TRBJ2-3
CASSLAGADTQYF
TGTGCCAGCAGCTTAGCGGGCGCAGATACGCAGTATTTT
>.|TRBV10-3|.|TRBJ1-5
CAIIESGGKPQHF
TGTGCTATCATTGAGTCAGGAGGGAAGCCCCAGCATTTT
>.|TRBV20-1|medium-sized|TRBJ2-2
CSARDSDTHAGELFF
TGCAGTGCTAGAGACTCGGACACTCACGCCGGGGAGCTGTTTTTT
>TRBD1|TRBV5-1|.|TRBJ1-1
CASSATGGQDTEAFF
TGCGCCAGCAGCGCGACAGGGGGGCAGGACACTGAAGCTTTCTTT
>.|TRBV7-3|many|TRBJ1-1
CASSLGKGTEAFF
TGTGCCAGCAGCTTAGGTAAAGGGACTGAAGCTTTCTTT
>.|TRBV20-1|.|TRBJ1-2
CSARDPMARNINGYTF
TGCAGTGCTAGAGATCCCATGGCGAGAAATATCAATGGCTACACCTTC
>.|TRBV2|few|TRBJ1-2
CASRTDAWVNYGYTF
TGTGCCAGCAGGACCGACGCCTGGGTTAACTATGGCTACACCTTC
>TRBD2|TRBV11-2|medium-sized|TRBJ2-5
CASSLVATSGGYQETQYF
TGTGCCAGCAGCTTAGTAGCTACTAGCGGGGGTTACCAAGAGACCCAGTACTTC
>.|TRBV4-1|many|TRBJ2-7
CASSQERRTFYEQYF
TGCGCCAGCAGCCAAGAAAGGCGGACCTTCTACGAGCAGTACTTC
>.|TRBV20-1|medium-sized|TRBJ2-1
CSARDTGSSYNEQFF
TGCAGTGCTAGAGATACAGGGAGCTCCTACAATGAGCAGTTCTTC
>.|TRBV5-6|few|TRBJ2-7
CASSPWGSFSYEQYF
TGTGCCAGCTCCCCGTGGGGGTCTTTTTCCTACGAGCAGTACTTC
>.|TRBV20-1|once|TRBJ2-7
CSARAGREYF
TGCAGTGCTAGGGCGGGCAGGGAGTACTTC
>.|TRBV6-1|medium-sized|TRBJ1-5
CASSEAAGGPGNQPQHF
TGTGCCAGCAGTGAAGCGGCGGGGGGGCCGGGCAATCAGCCCCAGCATTTT
>.|TRBV10-3|few|TRBJ2-3
CAIGPRGNTDTQYF
TGTGCCATCGGGCCAAGGGGGAACACAGATACGCAGTATTTT
>.|TRBV5-1|medium-sized|TRBJ1-2
CASSPYLQGLYGYTF
TGCGCCAGCAGCCCGTACCTACAGGGCCTCTATGGCTACACCTTC
>.|TRBV5-1|medium-sized|TRBJ2-1
CASSGTNRAGQFF
TGCGCCAGCAGCGGGACCAATCGGGCGGGGCAGTTCTTC
>.|TRBV28|few|TRBJ2-2
CASSFRTTGELFF
TGTGCCAGCAGTTTTCGGACCACCGGGGAGCTGTTTTTT
>.|TRBV20-1|many|TRBJ2-1
CSAHQNDNEQFF
TGCAGTGCTCACCAGAACGACAATGAGCAGTTCTTC
>.|TRBV24-1|medium-sized|TRBJ2-6
CATSDLQSSGANVLTF
TGTGCCACCAGTGATTTGCAGAGCTCTGGGGCCAACGTCCTGACTTTC
>.|TRBV6-6|medium-sized|TRBJ2-5
CASSYWWVPGVETQYF
TGTGCCAGCAGTTACTGGTGGGTCCCCGGGGTAGAGACCCAGTACTTC
>.|TRBV30|.|TRBJ2-5
CAWEVGGNQYF
TGTGCCTGGGAGGTTGGAGGAAACCAGTACTTC
>TRBD2|TRBV9|few|TRBJ2-7
CASSVGGDEQYF
TGTGCCAGCAGCGTGGGGGGGGACGAGCAGTACTTC
>TRBD1|TRBV20-1|.|TRBJ2-3
CSAPGTGPTDTQYF
TGCAGTGCTCCCGGGACAGGCCCCACAGATACGCAGTATTTT
>.|TRBV5-1|medium-sized|TRBJ2-7
CASSPRQDYEQYF
TGCGCCAGCAGCCCTCGACAGGACTACGAGCAGTACTTC
>TRBD2|TRBV6-2/TRBV6-3|.|TRBJ2-3
CAISRLAGLRTGTQYF
TGTGCCATCAGTCGACTAGCGGGGTTGCGGACAGGTACGCAGTATTTT
>.|TRBV28|few|TRBJ1-5
CASSLSRASNQPQHF
TGTGCCAGCAGTTTATCTCGGGCAAGCAATCAGCCCCAGCATTTT
>.|TRBV7-9|many|TRBJ1-1
CASSLGPDTEAFF
TGTGCCAGCAGCTTGGGTCCGGACACTGAAGCTTTCTTT
>.|TRBV27|many|TRBJ1-6
CASRDHDVGESPLHF
TGTGCCAGCAGGGACCACGACGTAGGAGAGTCACCCCTCCACTTT
>.|TRBV6-1|few|TRBJ1-1
CARGRVGTEAFF
TGTGCCAGGGGCAGGGTGGGCACTGAAGCTTTCTTT
>TRBD2|TRBV2|few|TRBJ2-3
CASLDGGLATDTQYF
TGTGCCAGCCTAGACGGGGGACTAGCAACAGATACGCAGTATTTT
>.|TRBV6-1|few|TRBJ2-7
CASSEIDEQYF
TGTGCCAGCAGTGAGATAGACGAGCAGTACTTC
>.|TRBV7-3|many|TRBJ1-3
CASSLKGTGNTIYF
TGTGCCAGCAGCTTAAAAGGGACAGGAAACACCATATATTTT
>TRBD1|TRBV6-2/TRBV6-3|medium-sized|TRBJ2-3
CASRGDRHTDTQYF
TGTGCCAGCAGGGGGGACAGACACACAGATACGCAGTATTTT
>.|TRBV7-2|many|TRBJ2-5
CASSPSRQETQYF
TGTGCCAGCAGCCCCTCGAGGCAAGAGACCCAGTACTTC
>TRBD2|TRBV9|medium-sized|TRBJ2-3
CASSVATGGSYTDTQYF
TGTGCCAGCAGCGTAGCTACGGGCGGGAGTTATACAGATACGCAGTATTTT
>.|TRBV11-2|many|TRBJ1-1
CASSPYGDTAAFF
TGTGCCAGCAGCCCCTATGGGGACACTGCAGCTTTCTTT
>.|TRBV12-3/TRBV12-4|few|TRBJ2-1
CASSFGLSTYNEQFF
TGTGCCAGCAGTTTTGGCCTATCTACCTACAATGAGCAGTTCTTC
>TRBD1|TRBV11-2|medium-sized|TRBJ2-5
CASSQGAKETQYF
TGTGCCAGCAGCCAGGGGGCCAAAGAGACCCAGTACTTC
>.|TRBV14|medium-sized|TRBJ2-1
CASSQDGWNSYNEQFF
TGTGCCAGCAGCCAAGATGGCTGGAACTCCTACAATGAGCAGTTCTTC
>TRBD1|TRBV5-4|many|TRBJ2-2
CASSWTGNTGELFF
TGCGCCAGCAGTTGGACAGGGAACACCGGGGAGCTGTTTTTT
>.|TRBV12-3/TRBV12-4|.|TRBJ2-7
CASSLSPGWEQYF
TGTGCCAGCAGCTTGAGTCCGGGTTGGGAGCAGTACTTC
>TRBD1|TRBV28|many|TRBJ2-3
CASSFGSTGWNTQYF
TGTGCCAGCAGTTTTGGGTCGACAGGGTGGAATACGCAGTATTTT
>.|TRBV28|medium-sized|TRBJ1-5
CASSLYTGRQPQHF
TGTGCCAGCAGTTTATATACAGGGCGCCAGCCCCAGCATTTT
>.|TRBV18|many|TRBJ2-2
CASSPLGGADTGELFF
TGTGCCAGCTCACCCCTTGGAGGGGCGGACACCGGGGAGCTGTTTTTT
>TRBD2|TRBV27|few|TRBJ2-7
CASITRGGLSYEQYF
TGTGCCAGCATCACCCGCGGGGGACTCTCCTACGAGCAGTACTTC
>TRBD2|TRBV11-2|medium-sized|TRBJ2-3
CASSLGGGGSTDTQYF
TGTGCCAGCAGCTTAGGTGGCGGGGGGAGCACAGATACGCAGTATTTT
>.|TRBV20-1|once|TRBJ2-1
CSARTGLNYNEQFF
TGCAGTGCTAGAACCGGACTAAATTACAATGAGCAGTTCTTC
>.|TRBV20-1|once|TRBJ1-1
CSAAPGYDTEAFF
TGCAGTGCGGCCCCAGGTTATGACACTGAAGCTTTCTTT
>.|TRBV6-1|few|TRBJ2-7
CASKQGEVYEQYF
TGTGCCAGCAAGCAGGGGGAGGTCTACGAGCAGTACTTC
>TRBD1|TRBV6-2/TRBV6-3|many|TRBJ1-1
CASSYAGGAEAFF
TGTGCCAGCAGTTACGCAGGGGGCGCTGAAGCCTTCTTT
>TRBD1|TRBV11-3|once|TRBJ2-7
CASSRQGTWDEQYF
TGTGCCAGCAGCCGACAGGGGACCTGGGACGAGCAGTACTTC
>TRBD2|TRBV11-2|many|TRBJ2-5
CASSARLAGGPLQETQYF
TGTGCCAGCAGCGCCCGACTAGCGGGGGGGCCCCTACAAGAGACCCAGTACTTC
>TRBD2|TRBV9|.|TRBJ2-1
CASSVGGRLYNEQFF
TGTGCCAGCAGCGTAGGCGGGAGACTCTACAATGAGCAGTTCTTC
>.|TRBV7-8|medium-sized|TRBJ2-5
CASNLGGSQETQYF
TGTGCCAGCAACTTAGGGGGGTCCCAAGAGACCCAGTACTTC
>.|TRBV2|many|TRBJ2-1
CASGGAGNEQFF
TGTGCCAGCGGGGGGGCCGGCAATGAGCAGTTCTTC
>.|TRBV5-1|.|TRBJ2-7
CASAPPGALSYEQYF
TGCGCCAGCGCCCCGCCGGGGGCCCTCTCCTACGAGCAGTACTTC
>.|TRBV20-1|.|TRBJ2-7
CSASQAGSYEQYF
TGCAGTGCTAGTCAGGCAGGGTCCTACGAGCAGTACTTC
>.|TRBV7-9|many|TRBJ1-1
CASSSLYGTEAFF
TGTGCCAGCAGCTCCCTCTACGGGACTGAAGCTTTCTTT
>.|TRBV2|many|TRBJ2-1
CASGGAGNGQFF
TGTGCCAGCGGGGGGGCCGGCAATGGGCAGTTCTTC